These 10 T cell receptor beta chains originate from one sample sequenced in a study of blood T cell repertoires in COVID-19. Profiling relied on immunoSEQ multiplex PCR, and the TCRdb table lists in-frame clones only, not all of them. The sample shows 260,000 or so clones, 88% of them seen only once. Sequenced sample: PBMCs or T cells enriched from blood (not recorded which). These TCRs come from a woman in her 40s with acute COVID-19.

This chain uses TRBV11-3 with TRBJ1-1; D is unclear. The germline CDR1 and CDR2 sequences are SGHNT and YENEEA. This CDR3 region has 15 residues. Trimming stripped 1 base from V and 2 bases from J, with 11 bases between. The CDR3 region has the DNA TGTGCCAGCAGCTTAGGTGCGGGAACTAACACTGAAGCTTTCTTT. Amino acid sequence: CASSLGAGTNTEAFF.

This clone was observed a single time. The CDR3 reads CAWSTPYRDEQFF. Here the CDR3 DNA reads TGTGCCTGGAGTACCCCGTACAGGGATGAGCAGTTCTTC. The chain combines TRBV30 with TRBJ2-1, with D perhaps TRBD1 (6 bases). Germline loops: CDR1 GTSNPN, CDR2 SVGIG (reference sequence). V was trimmed by 2 bases and J by 8 bases, leaving 13 bases between them. The CDR3 loop spans 13 amino acids.

CDR3 in amino acids: CASSPRRIYGYTF. In nucleotides, the CDR3 is TGTGCCAGCAGCCCTAGGCGGATTTATGGCTACACCTTC. This sequence joins TRBV7-9 and TRBJ1-2; D remains unclear. Per the germline V gene, CDR1 is SEHNR and CDR2 is FQNEAQ (reference sequence). The V end lost 5 bases, the J end lost 5 bases, and 12 bases lay between the germline ends. The CDR3 is made up of 13 amino acids.

The rearrangement links TRBV28 to TRBJ1-1; a possible D gene is TRBD1 (6 bases). CDR3 size: 17 residues. Trimming cost V 6 bases and J 0 bases, with 20 bases left between them. Germline CDR1 reads MDHEN; CDR2 reads SYDVKM. The CDR3 sequence: CASSMAGSQGMNTEAFF. Written as DNA, the CDR3 is TGTGCCAGCAGCATGGCCGGATCCCAGGGGATGAACACTGAAGCTTTCTTT.

V and J are TRBV7-9 and TRBJ1-2, with D unclear. The CDR3 loop spans 13 amino acids. CDR1 is SEHNR, CDR2 FQNEAQ, per germline (reference sequence). The V and J ends lost 1 base and 5 bases respectively, with 8 bases between them. The CDR3 loop reads CASSLVPEYGYTF. In nucleotides, the CDR3 is TGTGCCAGCAGCTTAGTACCGGAGTATGGCTACACCTTC.

The rearrangement joins TRBV3-1 (or the pseudogene TRBV3-2) to TRBJ1-2, with 7 bases aligning to TRBD1. The CDR3 runs 15 residues. Per the germline V gene, CDR1 is LGHDT and CDR2 is YNNKEL (reference sequence). V was pared by 5 bases and J by 4 bases, with 10 bases of the junction left unmatched. CDR3 coding DNA: TGTGCCAGCAGCTACGGGAACAGGGGCGGCTATGGCTACACCTTC. Its translation is CASSYGNRGGYGYTF.

The chain has TRBV9 and TRBJ1-4; a possible D gene is TRBD1 (5 bases). CDR1 is SGDLS and CDR2 is YYNGEE in the germline V gene. V was shortened by 0 bases and J by 0 bases, with 12 bases between the two germline ends. The CDR3 is made up of 17 amino acids. The CDR3 nucleotides are TGTGCCAGCAGCGTAGGGGCAGGGCGCGCAACTAATGAAAAACTGTTTTTT. Its translation is CASSVGAGRATNEKLFF. Looking up the rest from reference TRBV9 and TRBJ1-4 gives the full variable domain: DSGVTQTPKHLITATGQRVTLRCSPRSGDLSVYWYQQSLDQGLQFLIQYYNGEERAKGNILERFSAQQFPDLHSELNLSSLELGDSALYFCASSVGAGRATNEKLFFGSGTQLSVL.

V is TRBV24-1 and J is TRBJ2-3; 9 bases are shared with TRBD1. This CDR3 region has 16 residues. Germline V lookup: CDR1 KGHDR, CDR2 SFDVKD. The trim removed 4 bases at V and 5 bases at J, leaving 9 bases unmatched. The CDR3 coding sequence is TGTGCCACCAGTGAGAGACGGACAGGGGTGAGAGATACGCAGTATTTT. This sequence encodes CATSERRTGVRDTQYF.

The genes are TRBV5-1 and TRBJ2-7, with D possibly TRBD2 on 6 matching bases. The ends were cut back, 3 bases at V and 5 bases at J, with 24 bases in the middle. CDR3 length equals 17 residues. Germline V lookup: CDR1 SGHRS, CDR2 YFSETQ. Here the CDR3 reads CASSWRPIGGGGDEQYV. The CDR3 region has the DNA TGCGCCAGCAGCTGGCGGCCGATCGGGGGTGGAGGCGACGAGCAGTACGTC.

The rearrangement joins TRBV24-1 to TRBJ2-2, with TRBD1 matching 8 bases. Germline CDR1 is KGHDR and CDR2 is SFDVKD. The J segment lost 1 base and the V segment lost 1 base, leaving 7 bases of the junction unmatched. The CDR3 spans 18 residues. In nucleotides, the CDR3 is TGTGCCACCAGTGATTTCTTTTCGACAGGGGTGAACACCGGGGAGCTGTTTTTT. Its translation: CATSDFFSTGVNTGELFF.